A single sample is the source of the 27 T cell receptor beta chains below, sequenced in a study of blood T cell repertoires in COVID-19. Sequencing used immunoSEQ multiplex PCR; TCRdb keeps in-frame clones, though not all of them. The repertoire consists of about 69,000 clones, with around three quarters occurring once and the leading ten covering about 17%. Sequences were obtained from peripheral blood. Receptors were obtained from a man between 60 and 70 years old with acute or convalescent COVID-19.

In this sample, this clone turned up a few times. The rearrangement joins TRBV5-4 to TRBJ2-7; 12 bases are a match to TRBD1. The germline gives CDR1 SGHNT, CDR2 YYREEE (reference sequence). The trim removed 4 bases at V and 6 bases at J, leaving 11 bases unmatched. The CDR3 sequence is 16 residues long. As DNA, the CDR3 is TGTGCCAGCAGCCCAGTACCGGGACAGGGGGCGCGCGAGCAGTACTTC. Translated: CASSPVPGQGAREQYF.

The chain recombines TRBV7-2 with TRBJ2-3, with D perhaps TRBD1 (5 bases). Germline V gives CDR1 SGHTA, CDR2 FQGNSA. This CDR3 contains 17 residues. Trimming cost V 5 bases and J 0 bases, with 18 bases left between them. The CDR3 DNA reads as TGTGCCAGCAGCGCCCGACAGAAGACCACTAGCACAGATACGCAGTATTTT. Amino acids: CASSARQKTTSTDTQYF.

The gene calls are TRBV6-7 and TRBJ2-7; tentatively, D is TRBD1 (5 bases). TRBV6-7 is treated as an ORF (open reading frame) with a function not yet certain. The CDR3 length is 14 residues. Trimming removed 6 bases at V and 5 bases at J, with 17 bases between. CDR3 DNA: TGTGCCAGCAGCCACTCAGGGTTTTGGGACGAGCAGTACTTC. Protein product: CASSHSGFWDEQYF.

The genes are TRBV27 and TRBJ1-2; no definite D call. CDR1 and CDR2 from the germline V gene are MNHEY and SMNVEV (reference sequence). Deletions cut 2 bases from V and 6 bases from J, with 16 bases between. This CDR3 comprises 15 residues. In nucleotides, the CDR3 is TGTGCCAGCAGTTTACTTGCCGCGGCGGTCCATGGCTACACCTTC. Encoded protein: CASSLLAAAVHGYTF.

This rearrangement joins TRBV4-1 to TRBJ1-5; D ambiguous. V was cut by 1 base and J by 3 bases, with 10 bases left in between. Looked up from germline, CDR1 is MGHRA and CDR2 is YSYEKL. The CDR3 is made up of 15 amino acids. CDR3 amino acids: CASSQVHTINQPQHF. As DNA, the CDR3 is TGCGCCAGCAGCCAAGTGCACACCATCAATCAGCCCCAGCATTTT.

The table lists this clone with a few counts. V is TRBV7-8 and J is TRBJ1-2, with D perhaps TRBD1 (6 bases). V lost 1 base and J lost 7, with 13 bases in between. CDR3 size: 14 residues. Germline loops: CDR1 SGHVS, CDR2 FQNEAQ. In nucleotides, the CDR3 is TGTGCCAGCAGCTTAGGGCAGACAGGAGGTGGCTACACCTTC. Translated: CASSLGQTGGGYTF.

The chain is built from TRBV18 and TRBJ1-6; 7 bases are shared with TRBD1. Per the germline V gene, CDR1 is KGHSH and CDR2 is LQKENI. The CDR3 is 14 residues long. The V and J ends lost 4 bases and 12 bases, in that order; junction bases with no gene match: 9. The CDR3 DNA reads as TGTGCCAGCTCACTACGGACAGGAGGAGAACCCCTCCACTTT. Translated, it gives CASSLRTGGEPLHF.

This sequence joins TRBV10-1 and TRBJ2-1; 7 bases fit TRBD2. V lost 8 bases, J lost 7 bases, and 8 bases stayed unmatched. This CDR3 is 13 amino acids long. Germline values: CDR1 WNHNN, CDR2 SYGVQD (reference sequence). The CDR3 spells CASAATSWNEQFF. Written as DNA, the CDR3 is TGCGCCAGCGCCGCGACTAGCTGGAATGAGCAGTTCTTC.

The rearrangement joins TRBV4-2 to TRBJ2-6; TRBD2 agrees at 12 bases. The length of the CDR3 is 19 residues. Germline V gene sequence: CDR1 LGHNA, CDR2 YNFKEQ. The V and J ends lost 3 bases and 3 bases, in that order; junction bases with no gene match: 9. CDR3 protein: CASSQVLAGGLIGANVLTF. The CDR3 DNA is TGTGCCAGCAGCCAGGTACTAGCGGGGGGTCTGATTGGGGCCAACGTCCTGACTTTC.

The J gene is TRBJ1-2, the V gene TRBV19; 12 nucleotides align to TRBD1. Germline loops: CDR1 LNHDA, CDR2 SQIVND (reference sequence). V gave up 6 bases and J gave up 4 bases; unmatched junction bases: 6. This CDR3 spans 15 amino acids. The CDR3 region has the DNA TGTGCCAGTAGATGGGGACAGGGGGCGGTCTATGGCTACACCTTC. As protein: CASRWGQGAVYGYTF.

The chain couples TRBV5-6 to TRBJ1-3, with 10 bases lining up with TRBD1. The CDR3 spans 14 residues. The junction had 7 bases not matched to a gene; V was cut back by 3 bases and J by 10 bases. Germline V CDR1 and CDR2: SGHDT, YYEEEE. In nucleotides, the CDR3 is TGTGCCAGCAGCTCCCAGGGACAGGGGAGGACCATATATTTT. Its translation: CASSSQGQGRTIYF.

The chain couples TRBV2 to TRBJ1-3, with 11 bases aligning to TRBD1. Germline lookup yields CDR1 SNHLY and CDR2 FYNNEI. The trim removed 4 bases at V and 0 bases at J, leaving 5 bases unmatched. This CDR3 is built from 17 residues. The DNA of the CDR3 is TGTGCCAGCAGTGCACGGGGGACAGGGGGCTCTGGAAACACCATATATTTT. The encoded protein is CASSARGTGGSGNTIYF.

V usage is TRBV7-9 and J usage is TRBJ1-6; possible D gene TRBD1, 5 bases. CDR1 is SEHNR and CDR2 is FQNEAQ in the germline V gene (reference sequence). V was pared by 6 bases and J by 5 bases, with 11 bases between. The CDR3 contains 14 residues. Written as DNA, the CDR3 is TGTGCCAGCAGATTGACAGAGAATAATTCACCCCTCCACTTT. Protein: CASRLTENNSPLHF.

This clone has a single count. J is TRBJ2-7 and V is TRBV3-1 (or the pseudogene TRBV3-2); D remains unclear. Germline CDR1 and CDR2: LGHDT and YNNKEL (reference sequence). Deletions cut 1 base from V and 6 bases from J, with 7 bases between. This CDR3 is built from 12 residues. As DNA, the CDR3 is TGTGCCAGCAGCCAAGTCCCGAGCGAGCAGTACTTC. It specifies CASSQVPSEQYF.

The rearrangement links TRBV2 to TRBJ1-2, with D tentatively TRBD1 (5 bases). V lost 7 bases to trimming and J lost 1 base, with 13 bases between them. The CDR3 length is 14 residues. Germline V CDR1 and CDR2: SNHLY, FYNNEI. For the CDR3, the DNA is TGTGCCAGCACCTCCGGCGGGGGTAACTATGGCTACACCTTC. Amino acid sequence: CASTSGGGNYGYTF.

The chain has TRBV4-3 and TRBJ1-5; no definite D call. Per the germline V gene, CDR1 is LGHNA and CDR2 is YSLEER. The ends were cut back, 4 bases at V and 1 base at J, with 14 bases in the middle. The CDR3 covers 16 residues. The chain's CDR3 is CASSPRLSGSNQPQHF. The CDR3 DNA follows: TGCGCCAGCAGCCCCCGACTAAGCGGGAGCAATCAGCCCCAGCATTTT.

With respect to this clone: The same CDR3 is also encoded by other DNA sequences in this sample. The V and J genes are TRBV27 and TRBJ1-2; 7 bases match TRBD1. CDR3 length: 14 amino acids. Germline V gives CDR1 MNHEY, CDR2 SMNVEV (reference sequence). The V segment lost 3 bases and the J segment 4 bases; nucleotides outside the gene matches: 5. CDR3 nucleotide sequence: TGTGCCAGCAGTTTGTCCCGGGACAGCTATGGCTACACCTTC. It yields the protein CASSLSRDSYGYTF.

The J gene is TRBJ1-1, the V gene TRBV3-1 (or the pseudogene TRBV3-2); D is uncertain. The ends were cut back, 4 bases at V and 8 bases at J, with 23 bases in the middle. This CDR3 contains 16 residues. Germline V lookup: CDR1 LGHDT, CDR2 YNNKEL (reference sequence). The CDR3 region has the DNA TGTGCCAGCAGCCGAGAACGGGTGCTGTACGAATACGAAGCTTTCTTT. Translation gives CASSRERVLYEYEAFF.

This clone was seen more than once but under ten times. The chain joins TRBV5-8 to TRBJ1-1, with 7 bases lining up with TRBD1. The trim removed 4 bases at V and 9 bases at J, leaving 15 bases unmatched. CDR3 length equals 15 residues. Germline CDR1 reads SGHTS; CDR2 reads YDEGEE. CDR3: CASSTDPPGGRQAFF. The CDR3 DNA follows: TGTGCCAGCAGCACAGATCCTCCAGGGGGGCGACAAGCTTTCTTT. The whole variable domain, filled in from reference TRBV5-8 and TRBJ1-1, reads EAGVTQSPTHLIKTRGQQATLRCSPISGHTSVYWYQQALGLGLQFLLWYDEGEERNRGNFPPRFSGRQFPNYSSELNVNALELEDSALYLCASSTDPPGGRQAFFGQGTRLTVV.

This clone appeared a few times. The chain has TRBV19 and TRBJ1-4; D not certain. Trimming pared 5 bases from V and 0 bases from J, leaving 7 bases between. Per germline, CDR1 LNHDA and CDR2 SQIVND (reference sequence). This CDR3 is 14 amino acids long. The CDR3 reads CASSSLATNEKLFF. The CDR3 bases are TGTGCCAGTAGTTCCCTCGCAACTAATGAAAAACTGTTTTTT.

This clone is a singleton in its sample. The V gene is TRBV30, the J gene TRBJ1-2; no clear D gene. This CDR3 has 14 residues. The V gene lost 3 bases and the J gene lost 4 bases, with 15 bases spanning the gap. Germline V gene sequence: CDR1 GTSNPN, CDR2 SVGIG (reference sequence). This chain's CDR3 is CAWRKRDIVYGYTF. CDR3 DNA: TGTGCCTGGAGGAAACGCGACATCGTCTATGGCTACACCTTC. Using reference TRBV30 and TRBJ1-2 for the parts outside the CDR3, the full variable domain is SQTIHQWPATLVQPVGSPLSLECTVEGTSNPNLYWYRQAAGRGLQLLFYSVGIGQISSEVPQNLSASRPQDRQFILSSKKLLLSDSGFYLCAWRKRDIVYGYTFGSGTRLTVV.

CDR3 amino acids: CASSYEGQGVNVLTF. CDR3 nucleotides: TGTGCCAGCAGTTACGAGGGACAGGGTGTCAACGTCCTGACTTTC. J is TRBJ2-6 and V is TRBV6-2 or TRBV6-3; TRBD1 matches at 9 bases. The CDR3 covers 15 residues. Per germline, CDR1 MNHEY and CDR2 SVGEGT. V shed 2 bases, J shed 9 bases, and the junction held 5 bases outside the gene matches.

The chain couples TRBV3-1 (or the pseudogene TRBV3-2) to TRBJ1-1; D remains unclear. Germline V lookup: CDR1 LGHDT, CDR2 YNNKEL (reference sequence). Trimming removed 2 bases from V and 5 bases from J, with 15 bases in between. CDR3 size: 15 residues. The CDR3 reads CASSQNAGFSTEAFF. The CDR3 DNA follows: TGTGCCAGCAGCCAAAATGCGGGGTTCTCGACTGAAGCTTTCTTT.

The chain uses TRBV7-3 and TRBJ1-1; D gene uncertain. Trimming cost V 2 bases and J 8 bases, with 12 bases left between them. Germline V gene lookup returns CDR1 SGHTA and CDR2 FQGTGA. The CDR3 length is 13 residues. The DNA of the CDR3 is TGTGCCAGCAGCTTACGAGGAAGCAGAGAAGCTTTCTTT. Translation: CASSLRGSREAFF.

The chain employs TRBV2 and TRBJ1-2; maybe TRBD1 (6 bases). This CDR3 spans 12 amino acids. The germline gives CDR1 SNHLY, CDR2 FYNNEI. V was shortened by 7 bases and J by 4 bases, with 10 bases between the two germline ends. CDR3 protein: CASTGTSYGYTF. CDR3 nucleotides: TGTGCCAGCACTGGGACATCCTATGGCTACACCTTC.

V and J are TRBV7-6 and TRBJ2-7, with 7 nucleotides matching TRBD1. Germline V CDR1 and CDR2: SGHVS, FNYEAQ. This CDR3 contains 15 residues. V trimming: 1 base; J trimming: 6 bases; junction bases outside the gene matches: 9. CDR3: CASSLEPGGFAEQYF. CDR3 sequence (DNA): TGTGCCAGCAGCTTAGAGCCAGGGGGATTCGCCGAGCAGTACTTC.

The chain couples TRBV5-4 to TRBJ2-3; TRBD2 might be the D (6 bases). The CDR3 is 13 amino acids. V was trimmed by 5 bases and J by 2 bases, leaving 9 bases between them. CDR1 is SGHNT, CDR2 YYREEE, per germline (reference sequence). The CDR3 DNA reads TGTGCCAGCAGGCGGGACTCCACAGATACGCAGTATTTT. Translating gives CASRRDSTDTQYF.